This T cell receptor (beta chain) was obtained from a study of blood T cell repertoires in COVID-19 (dated by TCRdb to the early 2020s). Broadly, across the study: The collaborator samples originated in the United States, Italy and Spain and spanned the acute and convalescent phases of COVID-19. The prospective study material was composed of cDNA or gDNA derived from T cells, B-cell-depleted T cells, or PBMCs. The dataset comprised deeply sampled blood TCRbeta repertoires from subjects exposed to, actively infected with, or recovered from COVID-19. The repertoires were released in a freely available public database meant as a resource for research on the immune response to SARS-CoV-2. Samples came from the ongoing ImmuneRACE study (first 160 participants) plus 1,254 subjects from 6 global collaborators. A de-identified subject ID, COVID-19 status, age in years and sex were almost always included in the sample metadata. HLA class I and class II types, where available, came from metadata supplied by the sample provider rather than from assay-based typing.

TCRbeta CDR3 regions were amplified from genomic DNA by means of the immunoSEQ Assay, a bias-controlled multiplex PCR. Regarding the original processing steps: The number of nucleated cells in each sample was estimated by amplification of reference gene primers within the assay. Sequence reads were collapsed and filtered to measure the absolute abundance of every unique TCRbeta CDR3 rearrangement. For each sample, productive Simpson clonality was calculated by taking the square root of Simpson's diversity index across productive rearrangements. Held by TCRdb, this immuneACCESS table contains in-frame sequences only and omits some clones. Under half of the omission traces to an unresolved V gene where checked; the cause of the rest is unknown. V and J calls and clone size are copied from that table; D and trimming were computed from the DNA. The sample table records 190,000 or so clones; 89% of these occur just once. Of the sample, roughly 8.8% is held by the ten largest clones.

The CDR3, cysteine through phenylalanine, is 13 amino acids long. Only CDR3 DNA is held: 39 bases, read in frame from base 1. V is shortened by 6 bases, J by 1 base, and the region joining them spans 9 bases. According to the germline V gene, CDR1 reads ENHRY and CDR2 reads SYGVKD. As for this clone: Which antigen it targets is not known. Per-nucleotide qualities are absent, and no much larger clonotype sits a single base away.

On the study overall, not on this receptor specifically: Clinical and demographic metadata were provided uncurated, with the amount varying by source and participant.

Participants in the prospective study were aged about 18 to 95 years, lived in 20 to 25 United States geographic areas, and enrolled through a virtual design. In the prospective study, cohorts were assigned on the basis of participant-reported clinical history obtained from a screening survey and a study questionnaire. ImmuneRACE Cohort 3 recovered participants were defined by two consecutive negative NP/OP PCR tests, healthcare professional clearance, or symptom resolution. In the prospective study, mobile phlebotomists collected whole blood, serum and a nasopharyngeal or oropharyngeal swab from each participant. Prospective study participants could optionally give additional blood draws and questionnaires over an approximately two-month period. Before DNA extraction, prospective study blood samples were shipped either frozen or at room temperature.

Input material: PBMCs or T cells enriched from blood (not recorded which). The receptor was isolated from a young woman who had recovered from COVID-19. The V and J genes are TRBV10-3 and TRBJ1-1; TRBD1 could be the D gene, as 5 bases match. For the CDR3, the sequence is CAISPQGNTEAFF. At the DNA level, the sequence is TGTGCCATCAGCCCCCAGGGGAACACTGAAGCTTTCTTT.